One and the same sample provided the 32 T cell receptor beta chains below, sequenced in a study of TIL therapy for anti-PD-1-resistant metastatic lung cancer. Sequencing used immunoSEQ v3. Produced via immunoSEQ multiplex PCR; TCRdb's table is partial and in-frame only. The data hold around 45,000 clones, with roughly 70% observed a single time. Time point given: pre-treatment sample, taken before nivolumab and TIL therapy. Tumor tissue came from excised metastases, mostly pleural nodules or supraclavicular lymph nodes. This sample comprised tumor tissue, obtained at baseline. The receptors shown here come from a person aged 25 to 80 with non-small cell lung cancer.

The CDR3 nucleotides read TGTGCCAGCAGCTTAGCGCCAGGGCGGACTGAAGCTTTCTTT. It translates to CASSLAPGRTEAFF. The chain combines TRBV7-8 with TRBJ1-1; maybe TRBD1 (5 bases). Looked up from germline, CDR1 is SGHVS and CDR2 is FQNEAQ. Trimming took 0 bases from V and 5 from J, leaving 10 bases between them. The CDR3 is made up of 14 amino acids.

This chain links TRBV5-1 with TRBJ2-1, with D perhaps TRBD2 (5 bases). This CDR3 comprises 14 residues. Deletions cut 0 bases from V and 8 bases from J, with 12 bases between. The germline gives CDR1 SGHRS, CDR2 YFSETQ. As DNA, the CDR3 is TGCGCCAGCAGCTTGGCCCTGGCCGGGGATGAGCAGTTCTTC. It translates to CASSLALAGDEQFF.

This clone was seen more than once but under ten times. The rearrangement joins TRBV7-9 to TRBJ1-3, with D perhaps matching TRBD1 (5 bases). Deletions cut 6 bases from V and 7 bases from J, with 13 bases between. This CDR3 has 13 amino acids. Germline V gene sequence: CDR1 SEHNR, CDR2 FQNEAQ (reference sequence). In DNA form, the CDR3 reads TGTGCCAGCAGGGGCGGGACGGGGAACACCATATATTTT. Amino acid sequence: CASRGGTGNTIYF. Using reference TRBV7-9 and TRBJ1-3 for the parts outside the CDR3, the full variable domain is DTGVSQNPRHKITKRGQNVTFRCDPISEHNRLYWYRQTLGQGPEFLTYFQNEAQLEKSRLLSDRFSAERPKGSFSTLEIQRTEQGDSAMYLCASRGGTGNTIYFGEGSWLTVV.

V and J are TRBV4-1 and TRBJ2-3; perhaps D is TRBD1 or TRBD2 (5 bases each). V lost 0 bases and J 6 bases, leaving 25 bases between the germline ends. This CDR3 region has 19 residues. Germline V CDR1 and CDR2: MGHRA, YSYEKL. The CDR3 sequence is CASSQDNGDPSRRKDTQYF. DNA of the CDR3: TGCGCCAGCAGCCAAGATAATGGGGACCCCAGCAGAAGGAAGGATACGCAGTATTTT.

The CDR3 reads CASSPSGSSYNEQFF. The DNA for the CDR3 is TGTGCCAGTAGTCCCAGCGGAAGCTCCTACAATGAGCAGTTCTTC. The chain carries TRBV19 and TRBJ2-1; a weak D match, TRBD2 (5 bases). Germline CDR1 reads LNHDA; CDR2 reads SQIVND (reference sequence). This CDR3 has 15 amino acids. Trimming took 5 bases from V and 0 from J, leaving 11 bases between them.

The V gene is TRBV7-7, the J gene TRBJ2-2; 9 bases are shared with TRBD2. Germline CDR1 SSHAT, CDR2 FNYEAQ (reference sequence). The CDR3 length is 14 residues. V was clipped by 5 bases and J by 4 bases; unmatched bases: 2. CDR3 in DNA: TGTGCCAGCAGCCAGCGGGAGGTCACCGGGGAGCTGTTTTTT. The encoded protein is CASSQREVTGELFF.

This chain links TRBV6-6 with TRBJ2-2; no firm D call. V dropped 6 bases and J dropped 1 base, with 12 bases sitting between them. The CDR3 runs to 15 residues. Germline V lookup: CDR1 MNHNY, CDR2 SVGAGI (reference sequence). Written as DNA, the CDR3 is TGTGCCAGCAGCCGCAACGTGGGGAACACCGGGGAGCTGTTTTTT. Encoded protein: CASSRNVGNTGELFF.

This chain joins TRBV5-4 and TRBJ1-2; D gene uncertain. CDR1 is SGHNT and CDR2 is YYREEE in the germline V gene (reference sequence). With 0 bases removed from V and 4 bases from J, the gap between germline ends came to 7 bases. The CDR3 runs 13 residues. The CDR3 reads CASSLGGGYGYTF. In nucleotides, the CDR3 is TGTGCCAGCAGCTTGGGAGGTGGCTATGGCTACACCTTC.

The sample holds a few counts of this clone. CDR3: CASSLSRDNSPLHF. The CDR3 nucleotides read TGCGCCAGCAGCTTGAGCAGGGACAATTCACCCCTCCACTTT. The V call is TRBV5-1, the J call TRBJ1-6; perhaps TRBD1 as D (5 bases). Trimming took off 1 base at V and 7 bases at J, with 9 bases between the two ends. The CDR3 runs 14 residues. Looked up from germline, CDR1 is SGHRS and CDR2 is YFSETQ.

This clone occurred many times. This rearrangement joins TRBV5-1 to TRBJ1-5; 7 nucleotides agree with TRBD1. The CDR3 contains 15 residues. Per germline, CDR1 SGHRS and CDR2 YFSETQ. V lost 2 bases to trimming and J lost 3 bases; unmatched junction nucleotides: 5. CDR3: CASSFGGGNNQPQHF. The CDR3 bases are TGCGCCAGCAGCTTTGGAGGGGGCAACAATCAGCCCCAGCATTTT.

This clone turned up a few times. The gene calls are TRBV6-1 and TRBJ1-2; D is perhaps TRBD1 (5 bases). There are 12 residues in the CDR3. Germline values: CDR1 MNHNS, CDR2 SASEGT. Trimming stripped 8 bases from V and 6 bases from J, with 13 bases between. CDR3 in amino acids: CASSDKVHGYTF. The DNA of the CDR3 is TGTGCCAGCTCGGACAAGGTCCATGGCTACACCTTC.

The chain links TRBV6-6 to TRBJ2-3, with no clear D. V gave up 6 bases and J gave up 3 bases, with 7 bases separating them. Germline assignment: CDR1 MNHNY and CDR2 SVGAGI (reference sequence). The CDR3 is made up of 12 amino acids. CDR3 sequence: CASSLPTDTQYF. The DNA of the CDR3 is TGTGCCAGCAGCCTCCCGACAGATACGCAGTATTTT.

The CDR3 loop reads CASRDGYGYTF. CDR3 bases: TGTGCCAGCAGGGACGGCTATGGCTACACCTTC. The J gene is TRBJ1-2, the V gene TRBV6-5, with D unclear. The CDR3 runs to 11 residues. Germline CDR1 MNHEY, CDR2 SVGAGI. Trimming stripped 6 bases from V and 4 bases from J, with 6 bases between.

This clone was counted only a few times. V is TRBV6-1 and J is TRBJ2-1; 9 nucleotides agree with TRBD1. Germline lookup yields CDR1 MNHNS and CDR2 SASEGT. After removal of 6 bases from V and 9 bases from J, the junction contained 9 bases not matched to a gene. This CDR3 comprises 14 residues. The CDR3 nucleotides are TGTGCCAGCAGGTCCGGGACAGGGTTCGGTGAGCAGTTCTTC. Translation gives CASRSGTGFGEQFF.

The gene calls are TRBV5-4 and TRBJ2-2, with D uncertain. The V gene lost 4 bases and the J gene lost 3 bases, with 16 bases spanning the gap. This CDR3 has 16 amino acids. Germline V gene sequence: CDR1 SGHNT, CDR2 YYREEE (reference sequence). CDR3 nucleotide sequence: TGTGCCAGCAGCCATCGTAAATTCGTGGACACCGGGGAGCTGTTTTTT. Its protein product is CASSHRKFVDTGELFF.

The gene calls are TRBV19 and TRBJ1-6; D uncertain. This CDR3 comprises 18 residues. Per the germline V gene, CDR1 is LNHDA and CDR2 is SQIVND (reference sequence). V dropped 6 bases and J dropped 0 bases, with 18 bases sitting between them. DNA for the CDR3: TGTGCCAGTAGCATATCGGGCGAATTAAGCTCCTATAATTCACCCCTCCACTTT. The encoded protein is CASSISGELSSYNSPLHF. Drawing the rest from reference TRBV19 and TRBJ1-6, the complete variable domain is DGGITQSPKYLFRKEGQNVTLSCEQNLNHDAMYWYRQDPGQGLRLIYYSQIVNDFQKGDIAEGYSVSREKKESFPLTVTSAQKNPTAFYLCASSISGELSSYNSPLHFGNGTRLTVT.

This chain uses TRBV27 with TRBJ1-5; the D gene is possibly TRBD1 (5 bases). Trimming took off 5 bases at V and 0 bases at J, with 11 bases between the two ends. CDR1 is MNHEY, CDR2 SMNVEV, per germline (reference sequence). The CDR3 extends over 15 amino acids. CDR3 residues: CASSETDSSNQPQHF. The CDR3 bases are TGTGCCAGCAGTGAGACAGACTCTAGCAATCAGCCCCAGCATTTT.

This chain connects TRBV30 to TRBJ1-1, with D unclear. The V end lost 0 bases, the J end lost 0 bases, and 11 bases lay between the germline ends. This CDR3 contains 15 residues. The germline CDR1 and CDR2 sequences are GTSNPN and SVGIG (reference sequence). CDR3: CAWSVRGLMNTEAFF. The CDR3 nucleotides are TGTGCCTGGAGTGTACGAGGGCTAATGAACACTGAAGCTTTCTTT.

This chain joins TRBV14 and TRBJ2-3; TRBD2 matches at 9 bases. In germline, CDR1 is SGHDN, CDR2 FVKESK. The CDR3 is made up of 15 amino acids. Losses at the gene ends were 4 bases for V and 2 bases for J; bases not matched to a gene: 4. The CDR3 region is CASSLLAGSTDTQYF. CDR3 nucleotide sequence: TGTGCCAGCAGCCTCCTAGCGGGGTCCACAGATACGCAGTATTTT.

The V gene is TRBV5-1, the J gene TRBJ1-1; D not certain. The CDR3 sequence is 14 residues long. Trimming took off 1 base at V and 1 base at J, with 8 bases between the two ends. Germline values: CDR1 SGHRS, CDR2 YFSETQ. DNA of the CDR3: TGCGCCAGCAGCTTGAATTCGGCGAACACTGAAGCTTTCTTT. Its translation is CASSLNSANTEAFF.

V and J are TRBV19 and TRBJ2-1; 8 nucleotides agree with TRBD1. The J segment lost 4 bases and the V segment lost 5 bases, leaving 10 bases of the junction unmatched. The germline V gene encodes CDR1 LNHDA and CDR2 SQIVND (reference sequence). There are 16 residues in the CDR3. For the CDR3, the DNA is TGTGCCAGTAGTCCTGTAGGGCAGGGGGCTTACAATGAGCAGTTCTTC. This sequence encodes CASSPVGQGAYNEQFF.

The chain couples TRBV9 to TRBJ1-1; D remains ambiguous. V was pared by 6 bases and J by 6 bases, with 18 bases between. This CDR3 has 14 amino acids. CDR1 and CDR2 (germline): SGDLS, YYNGEE. CDR3 DNA sequence: TGTGCCAGCACCAGCGTATACGAGAGGGCTGAAGCTTTCTTT. Its translation: CASTSVYERAEAFF.

The chain uses TRBV28 and TRBJ2-7; D may correspond to TRBD1 or TRBD2 (5 bases each). This CDR3 contains 15 residues. Germline assignment: CDR1 MDHEN and CDR2 SYDVKM. Trimming took 6 bases from V and 5 from J, leaving 20 bases between them. CDR3 loop: CASRGTGTPSHEQYF. In DNA, the CDR3 is TGTGCCAGCAGGGGGACGGGTACCCCTTCCCACGAGCAGTACTTC.

This chain connects TRBV7-2 to TRBJ2-7; weak D call: TRBD1 (7 bases). CDR1 and CDR2 (germline): SGHTA, FQGNSA. The CDR3 is 13 residues long. V was trimmed by 6 bases and J by 3 bases, leaving 12 bases between them. For the CDR3, the DNA is TGTGCCAGCAGAAGACAGGGAGGCTACGAGCAGTACTTC. As protein: CASRRQGGYEQYF.

V and J are TRBV7-2 and TRBJ1-2; D is unresolved. CDR1 and CDR2 (germline): SGHTA, FQGNSA. This CDR3 is 14 amino acids long. The germline V and J ends were trimmed by 2 bases and 6 bases, with 13 bases remaining between them. Here the CDR3 reads CASSLTLYVHGYTF. The DNA of the CDR3 is TGTGCCAGCAGCTTAACCCTCTACGTCCATGGCTACACCTTC.

The chain couples TRBV5-1 to TRBJ2-7; 9 bases match TRBD1. There are 17 residues in the CDR3. CDR1 is SGHRS, CDR2 YFSETQ, per germline. The V segment lost 4 bases and the J segment 5 bases; nucleotides outside the gene matches: 16. The CDR3 DNA follows: TGCGCCAGCAGCGTGCCCCACCTTACAGGGGACAGGGACGAGCAGTACTTC. This codes for CASSVPHLTGDRDEQYF.

V and J are TRBV11-2 and TRBJ2-2; TRBD2 aligns across 9 bases. The germline gives CDR1 SGHAT, CDR2 FQNNGV. V was pared by 5 bases and J by 6 bases, with 7 bases of the junction left unmatched. This CDR3 is built from 15 residues. CDR3 residues: CASSGGGLAPGELFF. CDR3 nucleotide sequence: TGTGCCAGCAGCGGCGGCGGACTAGCGCCCGGGGAGCTGTTTTTT.

This clone was seen just once. The chain carries TRBV18 and TRBJ1-4, with D unclear. Trimming pared 3 bases from V and 8 bases from J, leaving 10 bases between. Germline values: CDR1 KGHSH, CDR2 LQKENI. CDR3 length: 13 residues. This chain's CDR3 is CASSPLSSEKLFF. CDR3 coding DNA: TGTGCCAGCTCACCCCTCTCATCAGAAAAACTGTTTTTT. The full variable domain, rest sourced from reference TRBV18 and TRBJ1-4, is NAGVMQNPRHLVRRRGQEARLRCSPMKGHSHVYWYRQLPEEGLKFMVYLQKENIIDESGMPKERFSAEFPKEGPSILRIQQVVRGDSAAYFCASSPLSSEKLFFGSGTQLSVL.

The rearrangement uses TRBV11-2 and TRBJ1-1; unclear D gene. Per the germline V gene, CDR1 is SGHAT and CDR2 is FQNNGV. V was shortened by 8 bases and J by 3 bases, with 13 bases between the two germline ends. The CDR3 has 13 residues. The CDR3 coding sequence is TGTGCCAGCTGCCTAGATGGGTACACTGAAGCTTTCTTT. This codes for CASCLDGYTEAFF.

The chain uses TRBV2 and TRBJ1-1, with TRBD1 matching over 9 bases. Losses at the gene ends were 8 bases for V and 5 bases for J; bases not matched to a gene: 6. This CDR3 region has 13 residues. Germline V gene lookup returns CDR1 SNHLY and CDR2 FYNNEI. DNA of the CDR3: TGTGCCAGCGGAGGGACAGGGAGGACTGAAGCTTTCTTT. Translated: CASGGTGRTEAFF.

V gene TRBV7-9 combines with J gene TRBJ1-6; the D is unclear. Germline V gene sequence: CDR1 SEHNR, CDR2 FQNEAQ (reference sequence). CDR3 length equals 17 residues. Trimming took 2 bases from V and 0 from J, leaving 11 bases between them. The CDR3 sequence: CASSLIASVSYNSPLHF. As DNA, the CDR3 is TGTGCCAGCAGCTTAATAGCGTCAGTCTCCTATAATTCACCCCTCCACTTT. Combining the CDR3 with reference TRBV7-9 and TRBJ1-6 gives the whole variable domain DTGVSQNPRHKITKRGQNVTFRCDPISEHNRLYWYRQTLGQGPEFLTYFQNEAQLEKSRLLSDRFSAERPKGSFSTLEIQRTEQGDSAMYLCASSLIASVSYNSPLHFGNGTRLTVT.

This clone appeared once. The rearrangement links TRBV5-1 to TRBJ2-1; 7 positions agree with TRBD2. The germline V gene encodes CDR1 SGHRS and CDR2 YFSETQ. Trimming removed 4 bases from V and 8 bases from J; junction bases left unmatched: 9. The CDR3 extends over 14 amino acids. CDR3 sequence reads: CASSQSGGRHEQFF. CDR3 coding DNA: TGCGCCAGCAGCCAGTCGGGAGGTCGGCATGAGCAGTTCTTC.